Reported below is one T cell receptor beta chain. These data originate in a study of spatial heterogeneity in lung cancer. Across the study: The mean occurrence of each unique TCR and UMI combination in raw reads exceeded 9.5.

As to time point: blood at routine non-recurrence follow-up after resection. TCRdb processed the 5' RACE reads anew with MiXCR; each CDR3 protein has one entry. The sample lists 20,000 to 30,000 distinct CDR3 sequences, around 9.6% occurring once. The input for sequencing was PBMCs, taken at follow-up. The receptor was isolated from a male donor with early-stage non-small cell lung cancer.

CDR3 residues: CASTGPKETQYF. The DNA of the CDR3 is TGTGCCAGCACCGGACCGAAAGAGACCCAGTACTTC. V gene TRBV28 combines with J gene TRBJ2-5; no definite D call. Germline CDR1 MDHEN, CDR2 SYDVKM. CDR3 length: 12 residues. With 7 bases removed from V and 3 bases from J, the gap between germline ends came to 9 bases.